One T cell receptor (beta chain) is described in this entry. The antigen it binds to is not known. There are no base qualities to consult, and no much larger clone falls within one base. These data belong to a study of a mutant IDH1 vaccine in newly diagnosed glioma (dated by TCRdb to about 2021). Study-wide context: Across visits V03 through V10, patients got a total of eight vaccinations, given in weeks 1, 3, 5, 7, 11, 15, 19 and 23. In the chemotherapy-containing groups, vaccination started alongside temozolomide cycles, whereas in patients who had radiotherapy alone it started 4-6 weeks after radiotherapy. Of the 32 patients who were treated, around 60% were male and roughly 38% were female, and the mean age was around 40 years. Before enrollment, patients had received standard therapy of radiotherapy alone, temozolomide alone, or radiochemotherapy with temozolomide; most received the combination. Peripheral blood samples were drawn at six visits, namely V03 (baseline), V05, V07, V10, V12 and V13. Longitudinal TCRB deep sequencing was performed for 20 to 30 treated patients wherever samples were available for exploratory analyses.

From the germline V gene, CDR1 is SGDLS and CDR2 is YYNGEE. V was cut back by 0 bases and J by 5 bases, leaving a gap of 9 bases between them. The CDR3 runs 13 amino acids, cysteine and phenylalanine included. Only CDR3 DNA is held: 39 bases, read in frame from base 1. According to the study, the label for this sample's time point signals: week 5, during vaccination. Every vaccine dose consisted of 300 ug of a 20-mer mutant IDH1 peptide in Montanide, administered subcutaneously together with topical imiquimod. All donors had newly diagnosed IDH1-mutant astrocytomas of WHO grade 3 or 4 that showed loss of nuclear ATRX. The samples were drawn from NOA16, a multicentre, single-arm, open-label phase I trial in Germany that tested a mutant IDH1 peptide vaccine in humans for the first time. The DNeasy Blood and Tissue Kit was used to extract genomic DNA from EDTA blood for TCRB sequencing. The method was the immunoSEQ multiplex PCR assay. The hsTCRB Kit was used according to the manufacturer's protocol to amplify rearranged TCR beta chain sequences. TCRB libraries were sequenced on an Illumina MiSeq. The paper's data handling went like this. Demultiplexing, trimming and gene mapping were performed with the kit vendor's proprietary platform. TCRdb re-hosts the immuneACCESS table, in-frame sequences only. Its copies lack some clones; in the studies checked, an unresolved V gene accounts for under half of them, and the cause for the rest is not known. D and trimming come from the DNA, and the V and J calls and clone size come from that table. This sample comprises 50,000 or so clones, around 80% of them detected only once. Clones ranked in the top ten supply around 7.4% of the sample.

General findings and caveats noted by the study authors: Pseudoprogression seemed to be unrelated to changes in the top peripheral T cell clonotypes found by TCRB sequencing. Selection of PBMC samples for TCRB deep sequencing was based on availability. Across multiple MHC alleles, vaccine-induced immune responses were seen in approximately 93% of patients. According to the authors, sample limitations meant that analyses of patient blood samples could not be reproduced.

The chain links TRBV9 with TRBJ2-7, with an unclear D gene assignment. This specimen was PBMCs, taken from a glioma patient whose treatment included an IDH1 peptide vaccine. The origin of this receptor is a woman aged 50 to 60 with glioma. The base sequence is TGTGCCAGCAGCGTAGAAATAGGTGACGAGCAGTACTTC. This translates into CASSVEIGDEQYF.